This passage covers 30 T cell receptor beta chains from one sample sequenced in a study of blood T cell repertoires in COVID-19. Repertoires were generated with immunoSEQ multiplex PCR, while TCRdb's copy carries only in-frame clones and drops some. In the table there are a few hundred thousand clones, about four fifths of which are singletons. Sequenced material: peripheral blood. The receptors originated from a woman between 18 and 29 years old with acute or convalescent COVID-19.

V gene TRBV5-3 combines with J gene TRBJ2-5; tentative D call: TRBD1 (5 bases). TRBV5-3 is filed as an ORF, its function uncertain. The CDR3 runs 18 residues. Between the trimmed V and J ends, which lost 0 bases and 5 bases, there was a span of 23 bases. The CDR3 sequence: CARSLEGHKDALKETQYF. CDR3 bases: TGTGCCAGAAGCTTGGAAGGACATAAAGACGCCTTAAAGGAGACCCAGTACTTC.

This rearrangement joins TRBV3-1 (or the pseudogene TRBV3-2) to TRBJ1-2; the D gene is possibly TRBD1 (5 bases). The CDR3 sequence is 14 residues long. Deletions cut 0 bases from V and 4 bases from J, with 9 bases between. Germline assignment: CDR1 LGHDT and CDR2 YNNKEL (reference sequence). CDR3 coding DNA: TGTGCCAGCAGCCAAGATCAGGGCGCCTATGGCTACACCTTC. Encoded protein: CASSQDQGAYGYTF.

This clone was observed a few times. This chain connects TRBV6-5 to TRBJ2-7; a possible D gene is TRBD1 (6 bases). The CDR3 is 14 amino acids. The V gene's germline CDR1 is MNHEY and CDR2 SVGAGI. The V end was cut by 2 bases, the J end by 1 base, with 9 bases between. The CDR3 region has the DNA TGTGCCAGCAGTTACAGGGGGAATTCCTACGAGCAGTACTTC. This translates into CASSYRGNSYEQYF.

The chain is built from TRBV11-2 and TRBJ1-2; D is uncertain. Germline loops: CDR1 SGHAT, CDR2 FQNNGV. The CDR3 consists of 14 residues. The V and J ends lost 3 bases and 4 bases respectively, with 12 bases between them. The CDR3 loop reads CASSFSPDGYGYTF. CDR3 nucleotides: TGTGCCAGCAGCTTTAGCCCCGACGGCTATGGCTACACCTTC. Supplemented by reference TRBV11-2 and TRBJ1-2, the full variable domain reads EAGVAQSPRYKIIEKRQSVAFWCNPISGHATLYWYQQILGQGPKLLIQFQNNGVVDDSQLPKDRFSAERLKGVDSTLKIQPAKLEDSAVYLCASSFSPDGYGYTFGSGTRLTVV.

The V call is TRBV19, the J call TRBJ2-3; 7 positions agree with TRBD1. Losses at the gene ends were 9 bases for V and 2 bases for J; bases not matched to a gene: 11. Germline loops: CDR1 LNHDA, CDR2 SQIVND (reference sequence). There are 15 residues in the CDR3. The CDR3 nucleotides are TGTGCCAGCTGCTTGACAGGGCCAGCCACAGATACGCAGTATTTT. This codes for CASCLTGPATDTQYF. Drawing the rest from reference TRBV19 and TRBJ2-3, the complete variable domain is DGGITQSPKYLFRKEGQNVTLSCEQNLNHDAMYWYRQDPGQGLRLIYYSQIVNDFQKGDIAEGYSVSREKKESFPLTVTSAQKNPTAFYLCASCLTGPATDTQYFGPGTRLTVL.

This clone was recorded a few times. This rearrangement joins TRBV6-5 to TRBJ2-1; possible D gene TRBD2, 6 bases. The V gene lost 6 bases and the J gene lost 2 bases, with 11 bases spanning the gap. The CDR3 sequence is 14 residues long. Germline values: CDR1 MNHEY, CDR2 SVGAGI. CDR3 DNA: TGTGCCAGCAGAAAGGGACTGGCCTACAATGAGCAGTTCTTC. It codes for CASRKGLAYNEQFF.

The V gene is TRBV7-2, the J gene TRBJ1-2, with 8 bases fitting TRBD1. Per germline, CDR1 SGHTA and CDR2 FQGNSA. The CDR3 totals 12 residues. V dropped 0 bases and J dropped 10; count of bases not matched to a gene: 1. CDR3 sequence reads: CASSLATGDYTF. The CDR3 nucleotides are TGTGCCAGCAGCTTAGCGACAGGGGACTACACCTTC.

The chain couples TRBV4-3 to TRBJ2-4, with 13 bases fitting TRBD2. The CDR3 length is 18 residues. Germline V gene data show CDR1 as LGHNA and CDR2 as YSLEER. V was pared by 3 bases and J by 0 bases, with 5 bases of the junction left unmatched. CDR3 sequence (DNA): TGCGCCAGCAGCCAGGGACTAGCGGGACCCTTAGCCAAAAACATTCAGTACTTC. Amino acids: CASSQGLAGPLAKNIQYF.

This chain joins TRBV5-1 and TRBJ2-2, with 10 bases aligning to TRBD2. CDR3 length: 14 amino acids. The trim removed 4 bases at V and 7 bases at J, leaving 4 bases unmatched. The germline V gene has CDR1 SGHRS and CDR2 YFSETQ. The CDR3 DNA sequence: TGCGCCAGCAGCCAAGCGGGAGGGATCGGGGAGCTGTTTTTT. Translation gives CASSQAGGIGELFF.

This clone came up a few times. As DNA, the CDR3 is TGTGCCTGGAATGCTGAAAGGACTAGCGGGAATGGTGAGCAGTACTTC. Its protein product is CAWNAERTSGNGEQYF. The chain is built from TRBV30 and TRBJ2-7, with 12 nucleotides matching TRBD2. The germline V gene encodes CDR1 GTSNPN and CDR2 SVGIG (reference sequence). Trimming cost V 4 bases and J 7 bases; bases outside gene matches: 14. The CDR3 totals 16 residues.

The chain carries TRBV5-8 and TRBJ1-5; D unclear. The V end lost 4 bases, the J end lost 4 bases, and 15 bases lay between the germline ends. The CDR3 runs to 15 residues. CDR1 is SGHTS and CDR2 is YDEGEE in the germline V gene. The CDR3 protein is CASSLSTTKNQPQHF. CDR3 sequence (DNA): TGTGCCAGCAGCCTCTCTACTACTAAGAATCAGCCCCAGCATTTT. Filled out from reference TRBV5-8 and TRBJ1-5, the complete variable domain reads EAGVTQSPTHLIKTRGQQATLRCSPISGHTSVYWYQQALGLGLQFLLWYDEGEERNRGNFPPRFSGRQFPNYSSELNVNALELEDSALYLCASSLSTTKNQPQHFGDGTRLSIL.

In its sample, this clone was seen once. This rearrangement joins TRBV7-8 to TRBJ2-1; 7 nucleotides align to TRBD1. Per germline, CDR1 SGHVS and CDR2 FQNEAQ. The CDR3 loop spans 14 amino acids. The trim removed 5 bases at V and 7 bases at J, leaving 8 bases unmatched. CDR3 amino acids: CASSLRQGLNEQFF. CDR3 nucleotide sequence: TGTGCCAGCAGCCTCCGACAGGGCTTGAATGAGCAGTTCTTC. Looking up the rest from reference TRBV7-8 and TRBJ2-1 gives the full variable domain: GAGVSQSPRYKVAKRGQDVALRCDPISGHVSLFWYQQALGQGPEFLTYFQNEAQLDKSGLPSDRFFAERPEGSVSTLKIQRTQQEDSAVYLCASSLRQGLNEQFFGPGTRLTVL.

CDR3 nucleotides: TGCGCCAGCAGGCGAGGGGGCACCGGGGAGCTGTTTTTT. This encodes CASRRGGTGELFF. This chain uses TRBV5-1 with TRBJ2-2, with D maybe TRBD1 (6 bases). Germline V gene lookup returns CDR1 SGHRS and CDR2 YFSETQ. The V end lost 5 bases, the J end lost 4 bases, and 9 bases lay between the germline ends. The length of the CDR3 is 13 residues.

The rearrangement links TRBV5-1 to TRBJ2-7, with 7 nucleotides matching TRBD2. J was trimmed by 3 bases and V by 4 bases; bases with no gene match: 10. CDR3 length: 15 amino acids. Germline-derived CDR1 and CDR2 are SGHRS and YFSETQ. CDR3 amino acids: CASSPGEGGGYEQYF. The CDR3 region has the DNA TGCGCCAGCAGCCCCGGGGAGGGAGGCGGCTACGAGCAGTACTTC.

This clone was counted a few times. J is TRBJ1-6 and V is TRBV6-2 or TRBV6-3; no reliable D call. Germline CDR1 MNHEY, CDR2 SVGEGT. V was pared by 2 bases and J by 17 bases, with 16 bases between. This CDR3 spans 13 amino acids. The CDR3, as DNA: TGTGCCAGCAGTTACATCGGTAGCGGGCAAGTCCACTTT. Its translation: CASSYIGSGQVHF.

This chain links TRBV27 with TRBJ1-1; TRBD1 agrees at 8 bases. The CDR3 runs 14 residues. Germline CDR1 is MNHEY and CDR2 is SMNVEV (reference sequence). V lost 5 bases and J lost 9; bases outside the gene matches: 11. The CDR3 DNA reads as TGTGCCAGCAGTCCTGACAGGGGTGCTTTGAAAGCTTTCTTT. Protein sequence: CASSPDRGALKAFF.

The chain has TRBV6-5 and TRBJ2-7; a weak D match, TRBD1 (6 bases). The ends were cut back, 0 bases at V and 0 bases at J, with 9 bases in the middle. From germline, CDR1 is MNHEY and CDR2 SVGAGI. This CDR3 contains 15 residues. CDR3 sequence reads: CASSYSSGDSYEQYF. The CDR3 nucleotides are TGTGCCAGCAGTTACTCTTCAGGGGACTCCTACGAGCAGTACTTC.

J is TRBJ2-1 and V is TRBV3-1 (or the pseudogene TRBV3-2); 9 bases agree with TRBD2. J lost 9 bases, V lost 4 bases, and 16 bases had no gene match. The CDR3 is 17 residues long. CDR1 and CDR2 from the germline V gene are LGHDT and YNNKEL (reference sequence). CDR3 sequence reads: CASSPHRGLARIREQFF. The CDR3 DNA follows: TGTGCCAGCAGCCCGCACCGGGGACTAGCTCGGATCCGTGAGCAGTTCTTC.

The chain has TRBV18 and TRBJ1-3, with 8 bases lining up with TRBD1. The V and J ends lost 3 bases and 0 bases, in that order; junction bases with no gene match: 7. Germline CDR1 KGHSH, CDR2 LQKENI. CDR3 size: 17 residues. DNA of the CDR3: TGTGCCAGCTCACCCACTTCAGGGGGCGGCTCTGGAAACACCATATATTTT. Amino acids: CASSPTSGGGSGNTIYF.

This clone was counted a single time. J is TRBJ2-3 and V is TRBV27; possibly TRBD2 for D (6 bases). The CDR3 spans 14 residues. Trimming took off 7 bases at V and 1 base at J, with 12 bases between the two ends. CDR1 and CDR2 (germline): MNHEY, SMNVEV (reference sequence). The CDR3 coding sequence is TGTGCCAGCACGTGGGCTAGCGGCACAGATACGCAGTATTTT. The encoded protein is CASTWASGTDTQYF.

The chain couples TRBV27 to TRBJ2-2; the match to TRBD2 covers 7 bases. Germline V gene sequence: CDR1 MNHEY, CDR2 SMNVEV (reference sequence). V dropped 6 bases and J dropped 1; count of bases not matched to a gene: 14. The CDR3 loop spans 18 amino acids. CDR3 sequence reads: CASRAGDRLVGNTGELFF. The CDR3 DNA follows: TGTGCCAGCAGGGCGGGAGATCGCTTGGTGGGGAACACCGGGGAGCTGTTTTTT.

The chain recombines TRBV7-2 with TRBJ2-7; 14 bases line up with TRBD2. The CDR3 is 17 residues long. V trimming: 6 bases; J trimming: 6 bases; junction bases outside the gene matches: 13. Germline V CDR1 and CDR2: SGHTA, FQGNSA. CDR3 loop: CASRFGGLAGASSEQYF. The DNA for the CDR3 is TGTGCCAGCAGGTTTGGGGGACTAGCGGGAGCGTCTAGCGAGCAGTACTTC.

The chain links TRBV29-1 to TRBJ1-2; TRBD1 might be the D (5 bases). The germline V gene has CDR1 SQVTM and CDR2 ANQGSEA. The CDR3 covers 12 residues. Trimming cost V 4 bases and J 1 base, with 7 bases left between them. CDR3 DNA sequence: TGCAGCGTTGGGCAGGGTAACTATGGCTACACCTTC. It yields the protein CSVGQGNYGYTF.

V and J are TRBV6-5 and TRBJ2-4; TRBD1 matches 11 bases. Trimming at V came to 6 bases and at J to 9 bases, leaving 7 bases not matched to a gene. CDR3 length: 14 residues. Germline loops: CDR1 MNHEY, CDR2 SVGAGI. CDR3 sequence reads: CASSRDRGDGIQYF. DNA for the CDR3: TGTGCCAGCAGCCGGGACAGGGGGGATGGCATTCAGTACTTC.

The CDR3 region is CSASDGIYNEQFF. The CDR3 nucleotides are TGCAGTGCTAGTGACGGGATCTACAATGAGCAGTTCTTC. The chain has TRBV20-1 and TRBJ2-1; TRBD2 is a possible D gene (5 bases). The germline V gene encodes CDR1 DFQATT and CDR2 SNEGSKA (reference sequence). The CDR3 is 13 amino acids. V was shortened by 3 bases and J by 3 bases, with 9 bases between the two germline ends.

CDR3: CASSYETSGRNEQFF. The CDR3 bases are TGTGCCAGCAGTTACGAAACTAGCGGGAGAAATGAGCAGTTCTTC. V is TRBV6-2 or TRBV6-3 and J is TRBJ2-1; 11 positions agree with TRBD2. CDR3 size: 15 residues. With 2 bases clipped from V and 7 bases from J, the junction kept 4 bases outside the gene matches. CDR1 is MNHEY, CDR2 SVGEGT, per germline.

The chain is built from TRBV6-4 and TRBJ2-5; maybe TRBD2 (5 bases). Between the trimmed V and J ends, which lost 3 bases and 3 bases, there was a span of 11 bases. Germline values: CDR1 MRHNA, CDR2 SNTAGT. This CDR3 has 14 residues. CDR3 loop: CASSEEGTKETQYF. For the CDR3, the DNA is TGTGCCAGCAGTGAAGAGGGAACGAAAGAGACCCAGTACTTC.

The gene calls are TRBV6-5 and TRBJ2-1; 10 nucleotides line up with TRBD2. The J segment lost 8 bases and the V segment lost 2 bases, leaving 9 bases of the junction unmatched. This CDR3 has 16 amino acids. CDR1 and CDR2 (germline): MNHEY, SVGAGI. Written as DNA, the CDR3 is TGTGCCAGCAGTTACCTCCCTAGCGGGAGTAGGTATGAGCAGTTCTTC. This gives the protein CASSYLPSGSRYEQFF.

The chain recombines TRBV4-2 with TRBJ2-7; D remains unclear. Germline assignment: CDR1 LGHNA and CDR2 YNFKEQ. CDR3 length: 15 amino acids. V shed 6 bases and J shed 3 bases, with 18 bases lying between them. The CDR3 loop reads CASSHLAAGNYEQYF. Here the CDR3 DNA reads TGTGCCAGCAGTCACTTGGCCGCAGGCAACTACGAGCAGTACTTC.

The genes are TRBV6-2 or TRBV6-3 and TRBJ1-3; tentatively, D is TRBD1 (6 bases). The CDR3 totals 13 residues. Germline V gives CDR1 MNHEY, CDR2 SVGEGT. Trimming cost V 5 bases and J 2 bases, with 7 bases left between them. In DNA, the CDR3 is TGTGCCAGCAGTACAGGGCCTGGAAACACCATATATTTT. As protein: CASSTGPGNTIYF.